Below are 14 T cell receptor beta chains sequenced from a single sample in a study of T cell responses to AZD1222 COVID-19 vaccine. Profiling relied on immunoSEQ multiplex PCR, and the TCRdb table lists in-frame clones only, not all of them. The data contain 190,000 or so clones, 80% to 95% of them singletons. Material: peripheral blood, obtained 28 days after the second AZD1222 dose. The source is an adult who received the AZD1222 COVID-19 vaccine.

The chain uses TRBV6-2 or TRBV6-3 and TRBJ1-1, with no clear D. The V end lost 1 base, the J end lost 8 bases, and 11 bases lay between the germline ends. CDR3 length equals 13 residues. Germline assignment: CDR1 MNHEY and CDR2 SVGEGT. Written as DNA, the CDR3 is TGTGCCAGCAGTTACTTGGGCAAGGAGGAAGCTTTCTTT. Its translation: CASSYLGKEEAFF.

The rearrangement uses TRBV3-1 (or the pseudogene TRBV3-2) and TRBJ1-2; D uncertain. V lost 2 bases, J lost 2 bases, and 18 bases lay in between. The CDR3 is made up of 17 amino acids. The germline gives CDR1 LGHDT, CDR2 YNNKEL (reference sequence). CDR3 coding DNA: TGTGCCAGCAGCCAACTTCCCGAACCGGCCAGGAACTATGGCTACACCTTC. Its translation is CASSQLPEPARNYGYTF.

The CDR3 loop is CALIGGTEAFF. Written as DNA, the CDR3 is TGTGCCCTCATCGGGGGGACTGAAGCTTTCTTT. The chain uses TRBV28 and TRBJ1-1; D perhaps matches TRBD1 (5 bases). CDR1 MDHEN and CDR2 SYDVKM come from the germline V gene. V was clipped by 11 bases and J by 5 bases, with 12 bases between them. This CDR3 contains 11 residues.

Written as DNA, the CDR3 is TGTGCCAGCAGCTTGGAATACAGGAAAGACGGCTACACCTTC. Protein: CASSLEYRKDGYTF. The chain links TRBV5-8 to TRBJ1-2, with a tentative D call TRBD1 (5 bases). Looked up from germline, CDR1 is SGHTS and CDR2 is YDEGEE. V dropped 0 bases and J dropped 8 bases, with 14 bases sitting between them. The CDR3 totals 14 residues. The variable domain in full, completed from reference TRBV5-8 and TRBJ1-2, reads EAGVTQSPTHLIKTRGQQATLRCSPISGHTSVYWYQQALGLGLQFLLWYDEGEERNRGNFPPRFSGRQFPNYSSELNVNALELEDSALYLCASSLEYRKDGYTFGSGTRLTVV.

The chain combines TRBV6-5 with TRBJ1-3; tentatively, D is TRBD1 (6 bases). The CDR3 has 15 residues. Per germline, CDR1 MNHEY and CDR2 SVGAGI. Trimming cost V 2 bases and J 3 bases, with 11 bases left between them. CDR3 nucleotide sequence: TGTGCCAGCAGTTACACGGGGGGCCTTGGAAACACCATATATTTT. Translation: CASSYTGGLGNTIYF.

With regard to this clone: Other nucleotide sequences in the sample specify the same CDR3. The J gene is TRBJ1-5, the V gene TRBV18; D unresolved. The CDR3 runs 14 residues. Trimming took off 6 bases at V and 1 base at J, with 10 bases between the two ends. The germline V gene has CDR1 KGHSH and CDR2 LQKENI. The CDR3 DNA reads TGTGCCAGCTCGCCCTTGGAGAGCAATCAGCCCCAGCATTTT. Its translation is CASSPLESNQPQHF.

The chain employs TRBV19 and TRBJ2-4; D remains ambiguous. The CDR3 totals 15 residues. Per the germline V gene, CDR1 is LNHDA and CDR2 is SQIVND (reference sequence). The V and J ends lost 6 bases and 2 bases respectively, with 14 bases between them. The CDR3 DNA reads as TGTGCCAGTAGCCCGGCGATTTACACCAAAAACATTCAGTACTTC. Encoded protein: CASSPAIYTKNIQYF. The full variable domain, completed using reference TRBV19 and TRBJ2-4, is DGGITQSPKYLFRKEGQNVTLSCEQNLNHDAMYWYRQDPGQGLRLIYYSQIVNDFQKGDIAEGYSVSREKKESFPLTVTSAQKNPTAFYLCASSPAIYTKNIQYFGAGTRLSVL.

This chain uses TRBV11-2 with TRBJ2-1; D tentatively fits TRBD1 or TRBD2 (5 bases each). Trimming shortened V by 5 bases and J by 6 bases, and 14 bases separated the two germline ends. CDR3 length: 14 amino acids. CDR1 and CDR2 (germline): SGHAT, FQNNGV. The CDR3 here is CASSGALGANEQFF. The CDR3 DNA follows: TGTGCCAGCAGCGGCGCACTAGGGGCCAATGAGCAGTTCTTC.

The V and J genes are TRBV28 and TRBJ1-1; no clear D. This CDR3 is built from 15 residues. Per the germline V gene, CDR1 is MDHEN and CDR2 is SYDVKM. V shed 2 bases and J shed 1 base, with 11 bases lying between them. The CDR3 region is CASSLGVAGNTEAFF. In DNA, the CDR3 is TGTGCCAGCAGTTTAGGGGTTGCCGGGAACACTGAAGCTTTCTTT.

The chain recombines TRBV27 with TRBJ1-2; 7 bases are a match to TRBD1. CDR1 MNHEY and CDR2 SMNVEV come from the germline V gene (reference sequence). After removal of 5 bases from V and 7 bases from J, the junction contained 4 bases not matched to a gene. The CDR3 totals 12 residues. This CDR3 reads CASSPTGRGYTF. Here the CDR3 DNA reads TGTGCCAGCAGTCCGACAGGGCGTGGCTACACCTTC.

The chain couples TRBV5-1 to TRBJ2-7; TRBD1 aligns across 10 bases. Losses at the gene ends were 4 bases for V and 3 bases for J; bases not matched to a gene: 7. Germline CDR1 and CDR2: SGHRS and YFSETQ. This CDR3 is built from 15 residues. The CDR3 spells CASSNGQGGGYEQYF. The CDR3 nucleotides read TGCGCCAGCAGCAACGGACAGGGGGGTGGCTACGAGCAGTACTTC.

The chain recombines TRBV18 with TRBJ1-5; D might be TRBD1 (5 bases). V was clipped by 1 base and J by 7 bases, with 11 bases between them. Germline V gives CDR1 KGHSH, CDR2 LQKENI. This CDR3 contains 14 residues. The DNA of the CDR3 is TGTGCCAGCTCACCACAGGGGTCAGGGCAGCCCCAGCATTTT. This encodes CASSPQGSGQPQHF.

The chain couples TRBV18 to TRBJ1-2, with TRBD1 matching 9 bases. This CDR3 has 15 amino acids. V was clipped by 0 bases and J by 3 bases; unmatched bases: 2. Germline CDR1 reads KGHSH; CDR2 reads LQKENI. This CDR3 reads CASSPPGQGDYGYTF. As DNA, the CDR3 is TGTGCCAGCTCACCACCGGGACAGGGAGACTATGGCTACACCTTC. Complete variable domain (other parts from reference TRBV18 and TRBJ1-2): NAGVMQNPRHLVRRRGQEARLRCSPMKGHSHVYWYRQLPEEGLKFMVYLQKENIIDESGMPKERFSAEFPKEGPSILRIQQVVRGDSAAYFCASSPPGQGDYGYTFGSGTRLTVV.

The chain carries TRBV2 and TRBJ2-1; D is possibly TRBD1 (6 bases). V lost 8 bases to trimming and J lost 3 bases, with 14 bases between them. The CDR3 totals 14 residues. Germline V gene sequence: CDR1 SNHLY, CDR2 FYNNEI. CDR3 coding DNA: TGTGCCAGCCTAGGACAGCCACACTACAATGAGCAGTTCTTC. The encoded protein is CASLGQPHYNEQFF.